The 17 T cell receptor beta chains presented below share a single source sample, sequenced in a study of T cells after yellow fever vaccination (dated by TCRdb to the late 2010s). The sample's treatment or condition label is to be understood as: live attenuated yellow fever vaccine strain. The library was produced with 5' RACE. Sequencing was performed on an Illumina HiSeq 2500. TCRdb itself trimmed the public reads at Q25 with fastp, ran MiXCR and retained productive beta chains. Here each entry gathers all rows of one CDR3 protein and keeps the most common genes and DNA. The sample records just under 600,000 distinct CDR3 sequences, around an eighth of which are singletons. Of the sample, over 12% is held by the ten largest clones. The source material was PBMCs, sampled on the day of the yellow fever booster vaccination. These TCRs come from a man aged 25-45 years who received the YFV17D yellow fever vaccine.

This clonotype was counted a single time. This sequence joins TRBV12-3 or TRBV12-4 and TRBJ1-6, with D maybe TRBD1 (6 bases). The CDR3 consists of 14 residues. The V end lost 7 bases, the J end lost 9 bases, and 16 bases lay between the germline ends. CDR3 nucleotides: TGTGCCAGCACCCACATCAGGGGCGGTTCACCCCTCCACTTT. Translated, it gives CASTHIRGGSPLHF.

The chain combines TRBV4-3 with TRBJ2-7, with TRBD2 identical over 8 bases. V lost 2 bases, J lost 3 bases, and 6 bases stayed unmatched. Germline CDR1 reads LGHNA; CDR2 reads YSLEER. The CDR3 consists of 15 residues. The CDR3 DNA reads TGCGCCAGCAGCCAATATAGCGGGACCTACTACGAGCAGTACTTC. It specifies CASSQYSGTYYEQYF.

This clonotype occurred a few times. The chain links TRBV7-2 to TRBJ2-1; D unclear. CDR3 length: 14 amino acids. Trimming took off 4 bases at V and 6 bases at J, with 13 bases between the two ends. In germline, CDR1 is SGHTA, CDR2 FQGNSA. The CDR3 spells CASSSSPTRNEQFF. The CDR3 nucleotides read TGTGCCAGCAGCTCCTCCCCGACCCGCAATGAGCAGTTCTTC.

The J gene is TRBJ2-7, the V gene TRBV28; D gene uncertain. CDR3 length equals 13 residues. Trimming pared 7 bases from V and 2 bases from J, leaving 12 bases between. Germline V lookup: CDR1 MDHEN, CDR2 SYDVKM. The CDR3, as DNA: TGTGCCAGCACTCGGCCACTAACCTACGAGCAGTACTTC. It translates to CASTRPLTYEQYF.

This clonotype was recorded many times. The chain couples TRBV10-1 to TRBJ2-3; D call uncertain. The CDR3 contains 14 residues. The V end was cut by 4 bases, the J end by 5 bases, with 13 bases between. Looked up from germline, CDR1 is WNHNN and CDR2 is SYGVQD (reference sequence). CDR3 protein: CASSVSGRVDTQYF. CDR3 sequence (DNA): TGCGCCAGCAGTGTGTCCGGACGGGTAGATACGCAGTATTTT.

The chain employs TRBV29-1 and TRBJ2-5; TRBD2 matches at 7 bases. J was trimmed by 8 bases and V by 2 bases; bases with no gene match: 5. The CDR3 sequence is 12 residues long. Per germline, CDR1 SQVTM and CDR2 ANQGSEA. The CDR3: CSVEPMGLTQYF. The CDR3 bases are TGCAGCGTTGAACCTATGGGACTAACCCAGTACTTC.

The chain joins TRBV18 to TRBJ2-3; no clear D. The V gene lost 0 bases and the J gene lost 1 base, with 11 bases spanning the gap. Per germline, CDR1 KGHSH and CDR2 LQKENI. This CDR3 is built from 16 residues. The CDR3 coding sequence is TGTGCCAGCTCACCACCGGGGTTAGGACGCACAGATACGCAGTATTTT. This codes for CASSPPGLGRTDTQYF.

This clonotype showed up many times. This chain connects TRBV19 to TRBJ2-2; D may be TRBD1 (6 bases). The V end lost 2 bases, the J end lost 2 bases, and 9 bases lay between the germline ends. CDR3 length: 15 amino acids. Per germline, CDR1 LNHDA and CDR2 SQIVND (reference sequence). The CDR3 bases are TGTGCCAGTAGTATATCGGGACAAAACACCGGGGAGCTGTTTTTT. Amino acids: CASSISGQNTGELFF.

This clonotype was counted ten times or more. The chain combines TRBV3-1 with TRBJ1-1; D gene unclear. With 6 bases removed from V and 1 base from J, the gap between germline ends came to 9 bases. CDR1 is LGHDT and CDR2 is YNNKEL in the germline V gene (reference sequence). This CDR3 is 13 amino acids long. CDR3 region: CASRRGRNTEAFF. In DNA form, the CDR3 reads TGTGCCAGCAGACGGGGAAGGAACACTGAAGCTTTCTTT.

This sequence joins TRBV29-1 and TRBJ2-1; D is possibly TRBD1 (5 bases). Germline loops: CDR1 SQVTM, CDR2 ANQGSEA. V was trimmed by 7 bases and J by 0 bases, leaving 13 bases between them. This CDR3 region has 14 residues. CDR3 in amino acids: CSALEGDSYNEQFF. The CDR3 DNA is TGCAGCGCACTCGAAGGGGACTCCTACAATGAGCAGTTCTTC.

This clonotype was seen a single time. V is TRBV7-6 and J is TRBJ2-1, with TRBD2 identical over 14 bases. CDR1 SGHVS and CDR2 FNYEAQ come from the germline V gene. The CDR3 has 15 amino acids. Trimming removed 4 bases from V and 9 bases from J; junction bases left unmatched: 5. CDR3: CASSSGLAGGSEQFF. For the CDR3, the DNA is TGTGCCAGCAGCTCTGGACTAGCGGGAGGTAGTGAGCAGTTCTTC. The complete variable domain, with remaining parts taken from reference TRBV7-6 and TRBJ2-1, reads GAGVSQSPRYKVTKRGQDVALRCDPISGHVSLYWYRQALGQGPEFLTYFNYEAQQDKSGLPNDRFSAERPEGSISTLTIQRTEQRDSAMYRCASSSGLAGGSEQFFGPGTRLTVL.

This clonotype was seen more than once but under ten times. The J gene is TRBJ2-3, the V gene TRBV4-2, with a weak D call TRBD2 (5 bases). Germline V gene data show CDR1 as LGHNA and CDR2 as YNFKEQ. The CDR3 is 14 amino acids. V lost 3 bases and J 4 bases, leaving 11 bases between the germline ends. CDR3: CASSHGELADTQYF. Written as DNA, the CDR3 is TGTGCCAGCAGCCATGGGGAGCTTGCAGATACGCAGTATTTT.

This sequence joins TRBV5-1 and TRBJ2-1, with 9 bases that match TRBD2. The trim removed 3 bases at V and 5 bases at J, leaving 12 bases unmatched. Germline values: CDR1 SGHRS, CDR2 YFSETQ. The CDR3 has 17 amino acids. CDR3 coding DNA: TGCGCCAGCAGCTGGTCTGTAGCGGGAGTGGGTCACAATGAGCAGTTCTTC. Amino acids: CASSWSVAGVGHNEQFF.

This clonotype turned up a few times. The chain recombines TRBV20-1 with TRBJ2-1; TRBD2 agrees at 10 bases. The CDR3 is made up of 14 amino acids. Germline V gives CDR1 DFQATT, CDR2 SNEGSKA (reference sequence). V lost 5 bases and J lost 10; bases outside the gene matches: 11. This CDR3 is CSAPNLLGLAEQFF. The CDR3 DNA reads TGCAGTGCTCCGAATTTACTGGGACTAGCGGAGCAGTTCTTC.

This clonotype was counted between two and nine times. The chain combines TRBV12-3 or TRBV12-4 with TRBJ1-5; D is uncertain. The CDR3 is 14 amino acids. Trimming took 6 bases from V and 3 from J, leaving 12 bases between them. CDR3 coding DNA: TGTGCCAGCAGGCCGGACGGACCCAATCAGCCCCAGCATTTT. It yields the protein CASRPDGPNQPQHF.

The CDR3 sequence: CASTGTSNTEAFF. The CDR3 bases are TGCGCCAGTACCGGGACAAGCAACACTGAAGCTTTCTTT. The chain joins TRBV5-1 to TRBJ1-1, with a possible D match to TRBD1 (6 bases). This CDR3 comprises 13 residues. The germline gives CDR1 SGHRS, CDR2 YFSETQ. Trimming left V 8 bases short and J 2 bases short, with 13 bases between.

This clonotype occurred a few times. The chain uses TRBV5-1 and TRBJ2-7; D possibly corresponds to TRBD1 (5 bases). Looked up from germline, CDR1 is SGHRS and CDR2 is YFSETQ. The CDR3 covers 13 residues. Trimming stripped 2 bases from V and 2 bases from J, with 8 bases between. Written as DNA, the CDR3 is TGCGCCAGCAGCTTAGAACAGGCCTACGAGCAGTACTTC. Encoded protein: CASSLEQAYEQYF.